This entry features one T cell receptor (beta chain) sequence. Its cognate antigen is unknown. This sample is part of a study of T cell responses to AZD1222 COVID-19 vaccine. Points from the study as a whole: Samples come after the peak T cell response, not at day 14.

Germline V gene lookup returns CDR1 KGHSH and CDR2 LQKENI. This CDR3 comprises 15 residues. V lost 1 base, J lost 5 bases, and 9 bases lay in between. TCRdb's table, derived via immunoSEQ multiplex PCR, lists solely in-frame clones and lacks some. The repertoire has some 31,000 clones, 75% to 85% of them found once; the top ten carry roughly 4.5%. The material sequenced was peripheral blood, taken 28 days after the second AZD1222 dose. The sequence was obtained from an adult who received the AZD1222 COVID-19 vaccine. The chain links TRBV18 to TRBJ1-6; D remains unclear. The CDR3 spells CASSPRSGNNSPLHF. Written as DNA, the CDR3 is TGTGCCAGCTCACCACGGTCCGGGAATAATTCACCCCTCCACTTT. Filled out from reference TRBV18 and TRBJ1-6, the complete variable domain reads NAGVMQNPRHLVRRRGQEARLRCSPMKGHSHVYWYRQLPEEGLKFMVYLQKENIIDESGMPKERFSAEFPKEGPSILRIQQVVRGDSAAYFCASSPRSGNNSPLHFGNGTRLTVT.